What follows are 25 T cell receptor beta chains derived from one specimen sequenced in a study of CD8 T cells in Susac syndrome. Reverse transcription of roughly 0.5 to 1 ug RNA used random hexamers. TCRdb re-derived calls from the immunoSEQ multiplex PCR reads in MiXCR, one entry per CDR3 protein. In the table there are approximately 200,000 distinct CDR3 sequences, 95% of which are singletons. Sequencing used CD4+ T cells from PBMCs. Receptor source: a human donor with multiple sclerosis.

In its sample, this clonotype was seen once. This chain's CDR3 is CAFSPLAGGYNEQFF. The CDR3 nucleotides are TGTGCCTTCTCCCCTTTAGCGGGAGGATACAATGAGCAGTTCTTC. This chain links TRBV30 with TRBJ2-1, with 10 bases aligning to TRBD2. V was clipped by 7 bases and J by 4 bases; unmatched bases: 10. CDR3 length: 15 amino acids. The germline gives CDR1 GTSNPN, CDR2 SVGIG (reference sequence).

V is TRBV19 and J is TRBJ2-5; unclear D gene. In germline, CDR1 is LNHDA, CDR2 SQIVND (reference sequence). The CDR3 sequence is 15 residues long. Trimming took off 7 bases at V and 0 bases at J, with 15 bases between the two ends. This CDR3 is CASNRREGNQETQYF. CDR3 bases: TGTGCCAGTAATCGGAGAGAAGGGAACCAAGAGACCCAGTACTTC.

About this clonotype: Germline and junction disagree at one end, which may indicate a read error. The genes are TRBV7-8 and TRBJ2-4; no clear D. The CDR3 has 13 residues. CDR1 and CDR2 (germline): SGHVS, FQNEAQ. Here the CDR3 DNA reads TGTGCCAGCAGCTTAGCGCTTGGACGAGCCTGGGACTTC. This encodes CASSLALGRAWDF.

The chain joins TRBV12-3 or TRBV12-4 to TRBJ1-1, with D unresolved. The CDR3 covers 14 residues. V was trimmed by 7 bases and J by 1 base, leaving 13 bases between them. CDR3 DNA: TGTGCCAGCACCCTGGGCCCGGGGAACACTGAAGCTTTCTTT. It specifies CASTLGPGNTEAFF.

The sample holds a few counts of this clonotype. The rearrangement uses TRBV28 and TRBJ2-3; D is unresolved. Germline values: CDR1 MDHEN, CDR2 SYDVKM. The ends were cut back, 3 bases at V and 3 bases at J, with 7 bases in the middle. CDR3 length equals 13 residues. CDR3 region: CASSLMGTDTQYF. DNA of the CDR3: TGTGCCAGCAGTTTGATGGGTACAGATACGCAGTATTTT. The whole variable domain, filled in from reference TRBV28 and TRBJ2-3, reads DVKVTQSSRYLVKRTGEKVFLECVQDMDHENMFWYRQDPGLGLRLIYFSYDVKMKEKGDIPEGYSVSREKKERFSLILESASTNQTSMYLCASSLMGTDTQYFGPGTRLTVL.

CDR3 sequence: CATSSHNGDIQYF. CDR3 nucleotide sequence: TGTGCCACCAGCTCCCACAACGGTGACATTCAGTACTTC. This chain links TRBV15 with TRBJ2-4; D gene unclear. Trimming removed 5 bases from V and 8 bases from J, with 13 bases in between. CDR3 size: 13 residues. Per the germline V gene, CDR1 is LNHNV and CDR2 is YYDKDF (reference sequence).

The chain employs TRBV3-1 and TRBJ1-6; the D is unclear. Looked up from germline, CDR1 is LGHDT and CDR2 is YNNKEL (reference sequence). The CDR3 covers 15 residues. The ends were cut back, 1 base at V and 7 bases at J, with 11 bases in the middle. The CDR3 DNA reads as TGTGCCAGCAGCCAAGGGGGATTCAGGAATTCACCCCTCCACTTT. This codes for CASSQGGFRNSPLHF. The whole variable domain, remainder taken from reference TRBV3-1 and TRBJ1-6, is DTAVSQTPKYLVTQMGNDKSIKCEQNLGHDTMYWYKQDSKKFLKIMFSYNNKELIINETVPNRFSPKSPDKAHLNLHINSLELGDSAVYFCASSQGGFRNSPLHFGNGTRLTVT.

The CDR3 nucleotides are TGTGCCAGCTCACCACCAGGGGTAGATACGCAGTATTTT. Encoded protein: CASSPPGVDTQYF. The rearrangement uses TRBV18 and TRBJ2-3, with a tentative D call TRBD1 (5 bases). The V end was cut by 0 bases, the J end by 5 bases, with 6 bases between. This CDR3 has 13 residues. Per germline, CDR1 KGHSH and CDR2 LQKENI.

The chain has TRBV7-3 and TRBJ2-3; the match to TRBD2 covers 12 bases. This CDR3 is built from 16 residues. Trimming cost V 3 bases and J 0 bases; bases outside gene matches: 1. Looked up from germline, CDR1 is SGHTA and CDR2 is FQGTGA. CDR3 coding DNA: TGTGCCAGCAGCTTCGGACTAGCGGGGAGCACAGATACGCAGTATTTT. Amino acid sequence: CASSFGLAGSTDTQYF.

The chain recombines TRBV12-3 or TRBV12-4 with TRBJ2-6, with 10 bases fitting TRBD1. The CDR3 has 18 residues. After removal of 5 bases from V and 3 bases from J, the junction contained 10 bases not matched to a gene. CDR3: CASSPTGDRGYGANVLTF. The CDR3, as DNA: TGTGCCAGCAGTCCAACGGGGGACAGGGGCTATGGGGCCAACGTCCTGACTTTC.

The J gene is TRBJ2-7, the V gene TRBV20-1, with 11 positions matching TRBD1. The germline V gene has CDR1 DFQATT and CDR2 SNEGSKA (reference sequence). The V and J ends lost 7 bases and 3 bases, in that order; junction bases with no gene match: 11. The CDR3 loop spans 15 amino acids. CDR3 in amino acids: CSGNNAGTGGYEQYF. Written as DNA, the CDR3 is TGCAGTGGGAACAATGCCGGGACAGGGGGCTACGAGCAGTACTTC.

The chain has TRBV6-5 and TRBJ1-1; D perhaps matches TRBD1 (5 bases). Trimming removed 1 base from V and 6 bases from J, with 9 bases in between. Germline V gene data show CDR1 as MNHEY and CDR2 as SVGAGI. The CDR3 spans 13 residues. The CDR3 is CASSYLIGAEAFF. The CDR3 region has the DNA TGTGCCAGCAGTTACTTAATAGGGGCTGAAGCTTTCTTT.

DNA of the CDR3: TGTGCCTGGAGTGCCCGGGGAGAGACCCAGTACTTC. It translates to CAWSARGETQYF. This rearrangement joins TRBV30 to TRBJ2-5, with a tentative D call TRBD2 (5 bases). Germline lookup yields CDR1 GTSNPN and CDR2 SVGIG (reference sequence). The ends were cut back, 1 base at V and 4 bases at J, with 7 bases in the middle. The CDR3 has 12 residues. Drawing the rest from reference TRBV30 and TRBJ2-5, the complete variable domain is SQTIHQWPATLVQPVGSPLSLECTVEGTSNPNLYWYRQAAGRGLQLLFYSVGIGQISSEVPQNLSASRPQDRQFILSSKKLLLSDSGFYLCAWSARGETQYFGPGTRLLVL.

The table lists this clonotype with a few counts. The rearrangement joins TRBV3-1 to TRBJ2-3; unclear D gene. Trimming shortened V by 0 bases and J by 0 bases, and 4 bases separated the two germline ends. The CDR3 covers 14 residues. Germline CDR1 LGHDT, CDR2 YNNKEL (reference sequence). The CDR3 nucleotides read TGTGCCAGCAGCCAAGACAGGAGCACAGATACGCAGTATTTT. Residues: CASSQDRSTDTQYF.

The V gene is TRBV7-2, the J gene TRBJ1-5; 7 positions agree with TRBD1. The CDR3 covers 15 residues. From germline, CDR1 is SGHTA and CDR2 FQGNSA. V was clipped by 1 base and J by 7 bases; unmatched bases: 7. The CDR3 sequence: CASSLGSGGGQPQHF. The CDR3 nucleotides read TGTGCCAGCAGCTTAGGTTCAGGGGGAGGCCAGCCCCAGCATTTT.

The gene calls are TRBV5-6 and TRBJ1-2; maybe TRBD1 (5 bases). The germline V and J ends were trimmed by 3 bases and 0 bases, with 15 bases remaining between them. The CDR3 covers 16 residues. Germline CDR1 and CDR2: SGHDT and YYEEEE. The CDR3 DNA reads TGTGCCAGCAGCTCCAAGGTGCAGGGAGCTAACTATGGCTACACCTTC. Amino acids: CASSSKVQGANYGYTF. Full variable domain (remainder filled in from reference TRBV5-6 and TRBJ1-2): DAGVTQSPTHLIKTRGQQVTLRCSPKSGHDTVSWYQQALGQGPQFIFQYYEEEERQRGNFPDRFSGHQFPNYSSELNVNALLLGDSALYLCASSSKVQGANYGYTFGSGTRLTVV.

CDR3 sequence reads: CSARGDLPGPTEAFF. The CDR3 region has the DNA TGCAGTGCTCGAGGGGACCTGCCGGGACCCACTGAAGCTTTCTTT. The rearrangement joins TRBV20-1 to TRBJ1-1; D perhaps matches TRBD1 (5 bases). Germline-derived CDR1 and CDR2 are DFQATT and SNEGSKA (reference sequence). V was trimmed by 5 bases and J by 4 bases, leaving 20 bases between them. The CDR3 spans 15 residues.

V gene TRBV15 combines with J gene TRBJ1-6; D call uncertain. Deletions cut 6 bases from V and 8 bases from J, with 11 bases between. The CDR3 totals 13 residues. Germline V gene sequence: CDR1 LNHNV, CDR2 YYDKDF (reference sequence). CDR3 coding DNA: TGTGCCACCAGTTCGGACTTTCATTCACCCCTCCACTTT. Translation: CATSSDFHSPLHF.

CDR3 nucleotides: TGCAGCGTTGAGTTCCACACCGGGGAGCTGTTTTTT. Its translation is CSVEFHTGELFF. This sequence joins TRBV29-1 and TRBJ2-2; no reliable D call. V lost 3 bases and J lost 3, with 5 bases in between. This CDR3 contains 12 residues. Looked up from germline, CDR1 is SQVTM and CDR2 is ANQGSEA.

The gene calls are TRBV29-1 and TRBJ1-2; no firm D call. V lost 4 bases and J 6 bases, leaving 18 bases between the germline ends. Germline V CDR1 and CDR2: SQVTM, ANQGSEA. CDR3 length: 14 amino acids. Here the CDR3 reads CSVAIGRGDNGYTF. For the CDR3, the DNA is TGCAGCGTTGCTATAGGGCGGGGAGATAATGGCTACACCTTC.

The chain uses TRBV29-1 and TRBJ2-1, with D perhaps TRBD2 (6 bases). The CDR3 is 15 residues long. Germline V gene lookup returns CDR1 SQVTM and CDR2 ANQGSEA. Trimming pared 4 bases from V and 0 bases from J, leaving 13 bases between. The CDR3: CSVGEELISYNEQFF. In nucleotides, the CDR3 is TGCAGCGTTGGGGAGGAGTTAATCTCCTACAATGAGCAGTTCTTC.

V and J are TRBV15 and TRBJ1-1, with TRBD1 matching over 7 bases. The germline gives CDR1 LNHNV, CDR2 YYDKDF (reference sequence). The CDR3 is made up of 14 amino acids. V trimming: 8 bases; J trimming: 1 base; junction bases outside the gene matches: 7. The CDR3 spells CATGPGQTNTEAFF. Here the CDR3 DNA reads TGTGCCACCGGACCGGGACAGACGAACACTGAAGCTTTCTTT. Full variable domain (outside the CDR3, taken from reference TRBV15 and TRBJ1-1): DAMVIQNPRYQVTQFGKPVTLSCSQTLNHNVMYWYQQKSSQAPKLLFHYYDKDFNNEADTPDNFQSRRPNTSFCFLDIRSPGLGDTAMYLCATGPGQTNTEAFFGQGTRLTVV.

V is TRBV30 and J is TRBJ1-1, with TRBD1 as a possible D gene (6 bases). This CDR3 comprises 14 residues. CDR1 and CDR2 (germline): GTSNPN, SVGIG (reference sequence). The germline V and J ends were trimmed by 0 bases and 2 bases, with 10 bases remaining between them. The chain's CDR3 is CAWSVKGGNTEAFF. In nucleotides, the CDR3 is TGTGCCTGGAGTGTAAAGGGGGGCAACACTGAAGCTTTCTTT. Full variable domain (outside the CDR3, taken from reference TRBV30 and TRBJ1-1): SQTIHQWPATLVQPVGSPLSLECTVEGTSNPNLYWYRQAAGRGLQLLFYSVGIGQISSEVPQNLSASRPQDRQFILSSKKLLLSDSGFYLCAWSVKGGNTEAFFGQGTRLTVV.

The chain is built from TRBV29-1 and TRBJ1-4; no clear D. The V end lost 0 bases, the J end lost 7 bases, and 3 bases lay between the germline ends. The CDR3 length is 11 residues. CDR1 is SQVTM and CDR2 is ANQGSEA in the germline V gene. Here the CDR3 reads CSVEEAEKLFF. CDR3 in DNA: TGCAGCGTTGAAGAGGCTGAAAAACTGTTTTTT.

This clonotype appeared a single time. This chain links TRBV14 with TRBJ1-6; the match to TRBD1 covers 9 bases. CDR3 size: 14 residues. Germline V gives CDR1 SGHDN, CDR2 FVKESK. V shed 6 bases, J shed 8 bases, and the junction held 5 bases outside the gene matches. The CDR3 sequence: CASSQTGGHSPLHF. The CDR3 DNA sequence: TGTGCCAGCAGTCAGACAGGGGGACATTCACCCCTCCACTTT.